This T cell receptor beta chain was obtained from a study of human CD8 memory T cell subsets. To note about this clonotype: Its antigen is not known.

Scientists made TCR beta libraries using UMI-labeled 5' RACE. TCRdb reprocessed the 5' RACE reads and stores each CDR3 protein as one record, lacking DNA. This repertoire includes 8,500 to 14,000 distinct CDR3 sequences. Findings and limits, study-wide: The study sequenced T cell receptor beta chains and no other chains.

The CDR3 consists of 22 residues. Germline V lookup: CDR1 LGHNA, CDR2 YSLEER. The chain uses TRBV4-3 and TRBJ2-3; TCRdb names TRBD2, which stays unverified in the absence of DNA. Sequencing was done on a sample of CD8+ T cells from PBMCs. The sequence derives from a human donor in good health. Here the CDR3 reads CASSQDLPGLAGAAENTDTQYF.